Listed below are T cell receptor beta chains from one sample, sequenced in a study of cytomegalovirus exposure and HLA in healthy donors. Sequencing was performed with immunoSEQ multiplex PCR; in TCRdb, only in-frame clones are kept and a portion is missing. The sample contains under 200,000 clones, roughly 96% of which appear only once. Material for sequencing was PBMCs. All receptors come from a woman aged 18-29 years in good health and CMV-seronegative. Both conserved end residues are part of each CDR3. A D gene is named only where the DNA matches it firmly. Part of the rows lack a size; the others show once, few, many or a class for expanded clones.

CDR3nt: TGTGCCAGCAGCCGCGGGACAGGGGGCACGGGAAATGGCTACACCTTC
CDR3aa: CASSRGTGGTGNGYTF
j_gene: TRBJ1-2
abundance: -
v_gene: TRBV4-2
d_gene: TRBD1

CDR3nt: TGTGCCAGCAGTAGACAGGGTGACGGGGAGCTGTTTTTT
CDR3aa: CASSRQGDGELFF
j_gene: TRBJ2-2
abundance: -
v_gene: TRBV6-4
d_gene: TRBD1

CDR3nt: TGTGCCAGCAGATTGTACGGGGGGGGGCTCTACGAGCAGTACTTC
CDR3aa: CASRLYGGGLYEQYF
j_gene: TRBJ2-7
abundance: -
v_gene: TRBV13
d_gene: TRBD2

CDR3nt: TGCGCCAGCAGCTTGGAAGGGCTAGCGTCAGATACGCAGTATTTT
CDR3aa: CASSLEGLASDTQYF
j_gene: TRBJ2-3
abundance: -
v_gene: TRBV5-1
d_gene: -

CDR3nt: TGCGCCAGCAGCAGCCACAGGGTGAACACTGAAGCTTTCTTT
CDR3aa: CASSSHRVNTEAFF
j_gene: TRBJ1-1
abundance: -
v_gene: TRBV5-1
d_gene: -

CDR3nt: TGTGCCATCATAGGGGGTAGCAATCAGCCCCAGCATTTT
CDR3aa: CAIIGGSNQPQHF
j_gene: TRBJ1-5
abundance: -
v_gene: TRBV10-3
d_gene: -

CDR3nt: TGTGCCAGCAGCTTTCCGGGACAGGGTTTGCCTTTCTTT
CDR3aa: CASSFPGQGLPFF
j_gene: TRBJ1-1
abundance: -
v_gene: TRBV5-5
d_gene: TRBD1

CDR3nt: TGTGCCAGCGGGATGGGGGGATCCTACGAGCAGTACTTC
CDR3aa: CASGMGGSYEQYF
j_gene: TRBJ2-7
abundance: -
v_gene: TRBV7-3
d_gene: -

CDR3nt: TGTGCCAGCAGCTTATCCCGGGACTATGGCTACACCTTC
CDR3aa: CASSLSRDYGYTF
j_gene: TRBJ1-2
abundance: -
v_gene: TRBV7-2
d_gene: -

CDR3nt: TGCGCCAGCAGACCGACAGGGGAGGTAAGGTACGAGCAGTACTTC
CDR3aa: CASRPTGEVRYEQYF
j_gene: TRBJ2-7
abundance: -
v_gene: TRBV5-1
d_gene: TRBD1

CDR3nt: TGTGCCAGCAGCTTATCGGGGGGGAGCGATACGCAGTATTTT
CDR3aa: CASSLSGGSDTQYF
j_gene: TRBJ2-3
abundance: -
v_gene: TRBV7-9
d_gene: TRBD2

CDR3nt: TGTGCCAGCAGTCCGAGACTAGCCGGGGATACGCAGTATTTT
CDR3aa: CASSPRLAGDTQYF
j_gene: TRBJ2-3
abundance: -
v_gene: TRBV2
d_gene: TRBD2

CDR3nt: TGTGCCAGCAGCTTAGAGGGGTCATGGGGCACAGATACGCAGTATTTT
CDR3aa: CASSLEGSWGTDTQYF
j_gene: TRBJ2-3
abundance: -
v_gene: TRBV7-9
d_gene: -

CDR3nt: TGTGCCAGCAGCCCGGGGGGATTGGCAGATACGCAGTATTTT
CDR3aa: CASSPGGLADTQYF
j_gene: TRBJ2-3
abundance: -
v_gene: TRBV9
d_gene: TRBD2

CDR3nt: TGTGCCAGCAGCCCCCAACTAGCGGGGGCCACAGATACGCAGTATTTT
CDR3aa: CASSPQLAGATDTQYF
j_gene: TRBJ2-3
abundance: -
v_gene: TRBV7-9
d_gene: TRBD2

CDR3nt: TGCGCCAGCAGCTTACGAGACAGCGCCTACGAGCAGTACTTC
CDR3aa: CASSLRDSAYEQYF
j_gene: TRBJ2-7
abundance: -
v_gene: TRBV5-1
d_gene: -

CDR3nt: TGTGCCAGCAGCTTTTGGCAGGGCCGAGCTTTCTTT
CDR3aa: CASSFWQGRAFF
j_gene: TRBJ1-1
abundance: -
v_gene: TRBV5-6
d_gene: -

CDR3nt: TGTGCCAGTAGTATAAAACCGGTGAACACTGAAGCTTTCTTT
CDR3aa: CASSIKPVNTEAFF
j_gene: TRBJ1-1
abundance: -
v_gene: TRBV19
d_gene: -

CDR3nt: TGTGCCAGCAGCCTGGCGGCTAGCGGGGGGGGTGGAGATACGCAGTATTTT
CDR3aa: CASSLAASGGGGDTQYF
j_gene: TRBJ2-3
abundance: -
v_gene: TRBV13
d_gene: TRBD2

CDR3nt: TGTGCCAGCAGCGCGGGGTCCTCTGATTACGAGCAGTACTTC
CDR3aa: CASSAGSSDYEQYF
j_gene: TRBJ2-7
abundance: -
v_gene: TRBV9
d_gene: -

CDR3nt: TGTGCCAGCAGCTCGGCGGGACAGGGAAACGTCCTGACTTTC
CDR3aa: CASSSAGQGNVLTF
j_gene: TRBJ2-6
abundance: once
v_gene: TRBV7-9
d_gene: TRBD1

CDR3nt: TGTGCCAGCAGCGTTGCGGGGAGGGACACTGAAGCTTTCTTT
CDR3aa: CASSVAGRDTEAFF
j_gene: TRBJ1-1
abundance: -
v_gene: TRBV9
d_gene: -

CDR3nt: TGCGCCAGCAGCTTGGCCGGACAGAGCAATCAGCCCCAGCATTTT
CDR3aa: CASSLAGQSNQPQHF
j_gene: TRBJ1-5
abundance: -
v_gene: TRBV5-1
d_gene: -

CDR3nt: TGTGCCAGCAGCCGGCCTCGGACATCCGAGCAGTACTTC
CDR3aa: CASSRPRTSEQYF
j_gene: TRBJ2-7
abundance: -
v_gene: TRBV6-5
d_gene: -

CDR3nt: TGTGCCAGCAGCGTAGGATTGCAGACTATGGGCTACACCTTC
CDR3aa: CASSVGLQTMGYTF
j_gene: TRBJ1-2
abundance: -
v_gene: TRBV9
d_gene: -

CDR3nt: TGTGCCAGCAGCTTCGGGACAGATTATTCACCCCTCCACTTT
CDR3aa: CASSFGTDYSPLHF
j_gene: TRBJ1-6
abundance: -
v_gene: TRBV7-8
d_gene: TRBD1

CDR3nt: TGTGCCAGCAGTTACTCGAGGCAGAATAATTCACCCCTCCACTTT
CDR3aa: CASSYSRQNNSPLHF
j_gene: TRBJ1-6
abundance: -
v_gene: TRBV6-5
d_gene: -

CDR3nt: TGTGCCAGCAGCCAAGGCAGGGGAAGCAATCAGCCCCAGCATTTT
CDR3aa: CASSQGRGSNQPQHF
j_gene: TRBJ1-5
abundance: -
v_gene: TRBV4-2
d_gene: -

CDR3nt: TGTGCCAGCAGCCTAGACAGGGGGCTCTACAATGAGCAGTTCTTC
CDR3aa: CASSLDRGLYNEQFF
j_gene: TRBJ2-1
abundance: -
v_gene: TRBV5-6
d_gene: TRBD1

CDR3nt: TGTGCCAGTAGTTCAGGGGGCGCGGCACCCCTCCACTTT
CDR3aa: CASSSGGAAPLHF
j_gene: TRBJ1-6
abundance: -
v_gene: TRBV19
d_gene: TRBD1

CDR3nt: TGCGCCAGCAGCCCGGGACAGGGGGCGCGAAACTATGGCTACACCTTC
CDR3aa: CASSPGQGARNYGYTF
j_gene: TRBJ1-2
abundance: -
v_gene: TRBV5-1
d_gene: TRBD1

CDR3nt: TGTGCCAGCAGTTCGGCAGGGGATTTGGAGACCCAGTACTTC
CDR3aa: CASSSAGDLETQYF
j_gene: TRBJ2-5
abundance: -
v_gene: TRBV6-5
d_gene: -

CDR3nt: TGTGCCAGCAGTTGGGACAGGGGGAACACTGAAGCTTTCTTT
CDR3aa: CASSWDRGNTEAFF
j_gene: TRBJ1-1
abundance: once
v_gene: TRBV2
d_gene: TRBD1

CDR3nt: TGTGCCAGCAGTCTGGGACTTCGGGAAAAACTGTTTTTT
CDR3aa: CASSLGLREKLFF
j_gene: TRBJ1-4
abundance: -
v_gene: TRBV2
d_gene: -

CDR3nt: TGTGCCAGCAGCTTAGAAGGGGGCGAAGCTTTCTTT
CDR3aa: CASSLEGGEAFF
j_gene: TRBJ1-1
abundance: -
v_gene: TRBV7-2
d_gene: TRBD1

CDR3nt: TGTGCCAGCAGCATTCGGGCCACCGGAGGCGAGCAGTACTTC
CDR3aa: CASSIRATGGEQYF
j_gene: TRBJ2-7
abundance: -
v_gene: TRBV9
d_gene: -

CDR3nt: TGTGCCAGCAGCCAGCAACTAGCGGGGGGCTACAATGAGCAGTTCTTC
CDR3aa: CASSQQLAGGYNEQFF
j_gene: TRBJ2-1
abundance: few
v_gene: TRBV7-8
d_gene: TRBD2

CDR3nt: TGTGCCAGCAGTGATTTGTCATTAGCGGGGGATAAAAACACCGGGGAGCTGTTTTTT
CDR3aa: CASSDLSLAGDKNTGELFF
j_gene: TRBJ2-2
abundance: -
v_gene: TRBV2
d_gene: TRBD2

CDR3nt: TGTGCCAGCAGCCAGGACAGGGGCCGCAATCAGCCCCAGCATTTT
CDR3aa: CASSQDRGRNQPQHF
j_gene: TRBJ1-5
abundance: -
v_gene: TRBV7-2
d_gene: TRBD1

CDR3nt: TGCGCCAGCAGCCAAGGGGGCGGGGGGGCAACCTACGAGCAGTACTTC
CDR3aa: CASSQGGGGATYEQYF
j_gene: TRBJ2-7
abundance: -
v_gene: TRBV4-3
d_gene: TRBD2

CDR3nt: TGTGCCAGTAATCCCCGAATAGGCAATCAGCCCCAGCATTTT
CDR3aa: CASNPRIGNQPQHF
j_gene: TRBJ1-5
abundance: -
v_gene: TRBV19
d_gene: -

CDR3nt: TGCAGTGCCATTACATCGGATACGCAGTATTTT
CDR3aa: CSAITSDTQYF
j_gene: TRBJ2-3
abundance: -
v_gene: TRBV20-1
d_gene: -

CDR3nt: TGTGCCAGCACCTACACGGGGACAGGGTCTGAAGCTTTCTTT
CDR3aa: CASTYTGTGSEAFF
j_gene: TRBJ1-1
abundance: once
v_gene: TRBV7-9
d_gene: TRBD1

CDR3nt: TGTGCCTGGAGCCCCCCGACAGCGTTTAACTATGGCTACACCTTC
CDR3aa: CAWSPPTAFNYGYTF
j_gene: TRBJ1-2
abundance: -
v_gene: TRBV30
d_gene: -

CDR3nt: TGTGCCAGCAGCCAAGGACAGGGCCCCAATCAGCCCCAGCATTTT
CDR3aa: CASSQGQGPNQPQHF
j_gene: TRBJ1-5
abundance: -
v_gene: TRBV4-2
d_gene: TRBD1

CDR3nt: TGTGCCACCAGCAGAGGCCTATACCGGGGACAGACTCAGTATGGCTACACCTTC
CDR3aa: CATSRGLYRGQTQYGYTF
j_gene: TRBJ1-2
abundance: -
v_gene: TRBV15
d_gene: TRBD1

CDR3nt: TGCAGCGTTGCCACCCGCGCCGATGCAGATACGCAGTATTTT
CDR3aa: CSVATRADADTQYF
j_gene: TRBJ2-3
abundance: -
v_gene: TRBV29-1
d_gene: -

CDR3nt: TGCGCCAGCAGCTTAAGGACAGGAACTAGCACAGATACGCAGTATTTT
CDR3aa: CASSLRTGTSTDTQYF
j_gene: TRBJ2-3
abundance: -
v_gene: TRBV5-1
d_gene: TRBD1

CDR3nt: TGCGCCAGCAGCCCGGACGGGAACTACGAGCAGTACTTC
CDR3aa: CASSPDGNYEQYF
j_gene: TRBJ2-7
abundance: -
v_gene: TRBV5-1
d_gene: -

CDR3nt: TGCAGTGCCTCAGAGAACACTGAAGCTTTCTTT
CDR3aa: CSASENTEAFF
j_gene: TRBJ1-1
abundance: -
v_gene: TRBV20-1
d_gene: -

CDR3nt: TGTGCCAGTAGTATTGGTCAGGGGGCGAAAGGGTCACCCCTCCACTTT
CDR3aa: CASSIGQGAKGSPLHF
j_gene: TRBJ1-6
abundance: -
v_gene: TRBV19
d_gene: TRBD1

CDR3nt: TGTGCCAGCACCTTGACAGGGAGGCAGCCCCAGCATTTT
CDR3aa: CASTLTGRQPQHF
j_gene: TRBJ1-5
abundance: few
v_gene: TRBV6-1
d_gene: TRBD1

CDR3nt: TGTGCCAGCAGTTACGGACAGGGGCGGCAAGAGACCCAGTACTTC
CDR3aa: CASSYGQGRQETQYF
j_gene: TRBJ2-5
abundance: -
v_gene: TRBV2
d_gene: TRBD1

CDR3nt: TGCGCCAGCACCTCGGACAGGGACCCTGCCGAGCAGTACTTC
CDR3aa: CASTSDRDPAEQYF
j_gene: TRBJ2-7
abundance: -
v_gene: TRBV5-1
d_gene: TRBD1

CDR3nt: TGTGCCAGCAGCTTGGGACAGATTACGACCCAGTACTTC
CDR3aa: CASSLGQITTQYF
j_gene: TRBJ2-5
abundance: once
v_gene: TRBV6-5
d_gene: TRBD1

CDR3nt: TGTGCCAGTAGTATTGGGGGGGGAAGCAATCAGCCCCAGCATTTT
CDR3aa: CASSIGGGSNQPQHF
j_gene: TRBJ1-5
abundance: -
v_gene: TRBV19
d_gene: -

CDR3nt: TGTGCCAGCAGCTTGTCTAGCGGGGGGACCTACCTATACACAGATACGCAGTATTTT
CDR3aa: CASSLSSGGTYLYTDTQYF
j_gene: TRBJ2-3
abundance: -
v_gene: TRBV5-6
d_gene: TRBD2

CDR3nt: TGCGCCAGCAGCCAAGGGGGCAGCGAAGCTTTCTTT
CDR3aa: CASSQGGSEAFF
j_gene: TRBJ1-1
abundance: -
v_gene: TRBV4-1
d_gene: -